This T cell receptor (beta chain) came from a study of regulatory T cells in long-lasting Graves disease. Sequencing libraries for TCR beta were prepared with iRepertoire HTBI primers and Arm-PCR of CDR3 regions. TCRdb re-called the multiplex PCR reads with MiXCR, one entry per CDR3 protein. This sample has about 500,000 distinct CDR3 sequences, with about a sixth found just once. Looked up from germline, CDR1 is SGHNT and CDR2 is YENEEA. The V segment lost 3 bases and the J segment 4 bases; nucleotides outside the gene matches: 2. There are 14 residues in the CDR3. Sample time point: newly diagnosed GD, antithyroid drugs for less than 3 months. Scientists built the TCR library using RNA that was extracted from PBMCs. Clinicians diagnosed Graves' disease using American Thyroid Association guidelines. This clonotype was found many times. These data are also associated with another study on T cells in Graves' hyperthyroidism and ophthalmopathy. That report adds: Disease duration under 2 months; hyperthyroidism patients were aged 18 to 65. Based on clinical symptoms, serum thyroxine and TRAb, thyroid ultrasound and orbital computed tomography, diagnoses were reached.

The specimen comprised peripheral blood mononuclear cells (PBMCs), sampled at new diagnosis, from a patient treated with antithyroid drugs. The chain employs TRBV11-3 and TRBJ2-3; 9 positions match TRBD2. The sequence derives from a man aged 35-49 years with Graves disease. The CDR3 loop is CASSFSGSADTQYF. The DNA of the CDR3 is TGTGCCAGCAGCTTTAGCGGGAGTGCAGATACGCAGTATTTT.